This T cell receptor (beta chain) is drawn from a study of cytomegalovirus exposure and HLA in healthy donors. Notes on the study in general: Several of the most significant clusters appeared linked to common viral pathogens, based on a later analysis. The classifier reportedly diagnosed cytomegalovirus status with high specificity and sensitivity. In an earlier analysis, most TCR beta V segments were productive about 87% or about 30% of the time.

V lost 2 bases to trimming and J lost 11 bases, with 13 bases between them. This CDR3 region has 13 residues. Germline-derived CDR1 and CDR2 are MNHNY and SVGAGI (reference sequence). As to this clone: What it recognizes is unknown.

The study ran its PCR with 60 Vbeta and 13 Jbeta primers. Assay used: immunoSEQ multiplex PCR; TCRdb lists only in-frame clones, some missing. Of some 130,000 clones in the sample, around 80% were seen once. This chain connects TRBV6-6 to TRBJ2-1; a weak D match, TRBD2 (5 bases). Sequencing was carried out using PBMCs. The TCR originated in a man in his thirties or forties in good health. The CDR3: CASSYGPAGKQFF. CDR3 sequence (DNA): TGTGCCAGCAGTTACGGGCCCGCGGGTAAGCAGTTCTTC.